This TCR beta chain was sequenced for a study of T-cell reconstitution after alpha-beta-depleted transplantation in children. Study-wide results and limits: The study reportedly traced alpha-beta T cells about two months after transplant to several hundred expanded graft clones. It was newly produced T cells that mostly accounted for T-cell counts and diversity one year after transplant. Some patients owed their high day-60 TCRbeta diversity to surviving recipient T cells and thymic progenitors.

For this clonotype: Its antigen is unidentified.

TCRbeta library preparation incorporated unique molecular identifiers. MiXCR, applied by TCRdb to the PCR reads, yields one record per CDR3 protein. The sample lists 500,000 to 750,000 distinct CDR3 sequences; around 13% were seen once. Germline V gives CDR1 LGHDT, CDR2 YNNKEL (reference sequence). V gave up 5 bases and J gave up 2 bases, with 15 bases separating them. The CDR3 runs 15 residues. V usage is TRBV3-1 and J usage is TRBJ2-5; the D call may be TRBD1 or TRBD2 (5 bases each). The clonotype was recovered from a male patient younger than 18 who had a stem cell transplant for acute myeloid leukemia, so the T cells may come from the graft donor. Sample: PBMCs, mostly from graft donor cells, taken 360 days after TCRalphabeta/CD19-depleted stem cell transplant. The CDR3 region has the DNA TGTGCCAGCAGCTCCGCCGGGACCCAGCAAGAGACCCAGTACTTC. It codes for CASSSAGTQQETQYF.